This TCR beta chain was identified in a study of blood T cell repertoires in COVID-19 (dated by TCRdb to the early 2020s). About the investigation overall: The collaborator samples originated in the United States, Italy and Spain and spanned the acute and convalescent phases of COVID-19. The material from the prospective study consisted of cDNA or gDNA derived from T cells, B-cell-depleted T cells, or PBMCs. Sample metadata almost always included a de-identified subject ID, COVID-19 status, age in years and sex. The samples were drawn from two sources: the first 160 participants of the ongoing ImmuneRACE study, and 1,254 subjects contributed by 6 global collaborators. The repertoires were released in a freely available public database intended as a resource for research on the immune response to SARS-CoV-2. Deeply sampled blood TCRbeta repertoires from subjects exposed to, actively infected with, or recovered from COVID-19 were included in the dataset. Where available, HLA class I and class II types were obtained from metadata supplied by the sample provider rather than from assay-based typing. General findings and caveats noted by the study authors: Clinical and demographic metadata were provided uncurated, with the amount varying by source and participant.

A remark on this clone: What antigen it recognizes has not been identified. No much larger clone exists at a distance of one base, and base qualities are not known.

The germline V gene provides CDR1 SGHVS and CDR2 FNYEAQ. The V and J ends are trimmed by 1 base and 7 bases, leaving 14 bases between them. The CDR3 sequence holds 15 residues, the cysteine and phenylalanine included. Just CDR3 DNA is preserved here, 45 bases in frame from base 1. Participants in the prospective study were aged roughly 18 to 89 years, lived in under 30 United States geographic areas, and enrolled through a virtual design. Cohort assignment in the prospective study relied on participant-reported clinical history from a screening survey and a study questionnaire. Recovered participants in ImmuneRACE Cohort 3 were defined by two consecutive negative NP/OP PCR tests, clearance by a healthcare professional, or resolution of symptoms. In the prospective study, whole blood, serum and a nasopharyngeal or oropharyngeal swab were collected from each participant by mobile phlebotomists. Prospective study participants could optionally give additional blood draws and questionnaires over an approximately two-month period. Before DNA extraction, blood samples from the prospective study were shipped at room temperature or frozen.

TCRbeta CDR3 regions were amplified from genomic DNA by means of the immunoSEQ Assay, a bias-controlled multiplex PCR. For the original study's pipeline: The number of nucleated cells in each sample was estimated by amplification of reference gene primers within the assay. To quantify the absolute abundance of each unique TCRbeta CDR3 rearrangement, sequence reads were collapsed and filtered. Productive Simpson clonality was computed per sample as the square root of Simpson's diversity index over productive rearrangements. TCRdb took over this immuneACCESS table, retaining in-frame rearrangements with V and J assigned. Such tables are incomplete; in checked studies, under half of the missing clones stem from an unresolved V gene, and the remainder is unexplained. V and J calls and clone size are as listed in that table; D and trimming were resolved from the DNA. A total of fewer than 200,000 clones appear in this sample, more than 65% of them only once. About 16% of the sample is taken by the ten largest.

The chain employs TRBV7-6 and TRBJ1-5, with TRBD1 tentatively as D gene (6 bases match). The clonotype originates from a man between 50 and 59 years old who had recovered from COVID-19. What was sequenced was PBMCs or T cells enriched from blood (not recorded which). The DNA reads TGTGCCAGCAGCTTAGTGGCAGGGGCGCGACAGCCCCAGCATTTT. Its product reads: CASSLVAGARQPQHF.